Sequencing of this T cell receptor (beta chain) was carried out in a study of T cell clones after liver transplantation. Overall study: Samples came from ITN030ST, which attempted immunosuppression withdrawal within 2 years of liver transplantation. Third-party-reactive TCRbeta sequences from pre-transplant mixed lymphocyte reactions served as antigen-independent comparators. Samples came pre-transplant, pre-randomization before withdrawal, and post-randomization after withdrawal ended.

Deletions cut 5 bases from V and 4 bases from J, with 13 bases between. The CDR3 has 14 residues. CDR1 is MDHEN and CDR2 is SYDVKM in the germline V gene. The protocol was immunoSEQ multiplex PCR, while the TCRdb copy is restricted to in-frame clones and leaves out a portion. The data contain 6,000 or so clones, about 85% of them singletons. The input for sequencing was CD8+ T cells from blood, taken before liver transplant. This chain connects TRBV28 to TRBJ2-3, with D perhaps TRBD1 (6 bases). The sequence was collected from a human donor who received a liver transplant. CDR3: CASSPHRVPDTQYF. In DNA, the CDR3 is TGTGCCAGCAGTCCCCACAGGGTTCCAGATACGCAGTATTTT.